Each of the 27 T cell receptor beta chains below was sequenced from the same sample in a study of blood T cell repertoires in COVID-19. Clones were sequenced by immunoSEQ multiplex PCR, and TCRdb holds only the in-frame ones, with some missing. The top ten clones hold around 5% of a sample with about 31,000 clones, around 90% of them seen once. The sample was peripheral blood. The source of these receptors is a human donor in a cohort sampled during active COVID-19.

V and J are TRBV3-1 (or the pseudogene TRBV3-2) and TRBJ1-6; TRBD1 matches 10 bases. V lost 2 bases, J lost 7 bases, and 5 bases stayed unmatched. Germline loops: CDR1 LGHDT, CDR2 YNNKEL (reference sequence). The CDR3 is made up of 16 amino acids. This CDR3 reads CASSQRQGAGNSPLHF. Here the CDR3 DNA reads TGTGCCAGCAGCCAAAGACAGGGGGCTGGGAATTCACCCCTCCACTTT.

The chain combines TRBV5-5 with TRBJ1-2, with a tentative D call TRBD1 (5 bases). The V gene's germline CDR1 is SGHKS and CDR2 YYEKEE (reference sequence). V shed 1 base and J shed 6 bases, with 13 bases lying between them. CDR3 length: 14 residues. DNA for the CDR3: TGTGCCAGCAGCTTGCCCGGGACTGGAGATGGCTACACCTTC. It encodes CASSLPGTGDGYTF.

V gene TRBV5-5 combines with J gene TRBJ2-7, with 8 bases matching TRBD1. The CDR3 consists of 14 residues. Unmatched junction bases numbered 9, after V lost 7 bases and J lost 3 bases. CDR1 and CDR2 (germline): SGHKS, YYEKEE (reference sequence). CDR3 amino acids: CASRGQGHDYEQYV. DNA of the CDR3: TGTGCCAGCCGCGGACAGGGACACGACTACGAGCAGTACGTC.

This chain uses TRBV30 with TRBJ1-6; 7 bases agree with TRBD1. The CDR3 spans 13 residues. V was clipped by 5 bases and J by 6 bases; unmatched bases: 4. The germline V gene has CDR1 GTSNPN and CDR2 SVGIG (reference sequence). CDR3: CAWHRGTNSPLHF. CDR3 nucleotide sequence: TGTGCCTGGCACAGGGGTACTAATTCACCCCTCCACTTT.

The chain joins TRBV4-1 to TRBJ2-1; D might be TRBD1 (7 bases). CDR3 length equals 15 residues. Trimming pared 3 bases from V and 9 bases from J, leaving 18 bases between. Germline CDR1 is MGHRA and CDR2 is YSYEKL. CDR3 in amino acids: CASSQGETGTFEQFF. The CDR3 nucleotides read TGCGCCAGCAGCCAGGGGGAGACAGGGACTTTTGAGCAGTTCTTC.

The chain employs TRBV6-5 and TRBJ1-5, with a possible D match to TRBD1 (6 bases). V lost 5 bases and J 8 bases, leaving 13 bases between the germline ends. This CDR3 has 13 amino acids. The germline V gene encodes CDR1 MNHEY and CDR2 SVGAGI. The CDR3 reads CASSTGMVEPQHF. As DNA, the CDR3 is TGTGCCAGCAGTACAGGGATGGTGGAGCCCCAGCATTTT.

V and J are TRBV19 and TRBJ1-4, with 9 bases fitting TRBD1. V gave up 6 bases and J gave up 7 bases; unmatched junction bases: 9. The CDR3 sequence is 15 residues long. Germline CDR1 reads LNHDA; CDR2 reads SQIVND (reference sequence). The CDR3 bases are TGTGCCAGTAGCGAGACCGGGACAGGGAGTGAAAAACTGTTTTTT. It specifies CASSETGTGSEKLFF.

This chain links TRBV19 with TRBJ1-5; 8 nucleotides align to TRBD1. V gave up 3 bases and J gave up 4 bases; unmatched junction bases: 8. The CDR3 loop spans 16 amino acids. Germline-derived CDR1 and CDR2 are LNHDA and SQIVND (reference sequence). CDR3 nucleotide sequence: TGTGCCAGTAGTATCTCCGGACAGGGACGAAATCAGCCCCAGCATTTT. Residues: CASSISGQGRNQPQHF.

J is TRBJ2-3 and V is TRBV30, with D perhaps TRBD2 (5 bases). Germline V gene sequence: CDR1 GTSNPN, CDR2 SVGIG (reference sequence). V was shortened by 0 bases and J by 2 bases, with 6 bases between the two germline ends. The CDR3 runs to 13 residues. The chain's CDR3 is CAWSVGLTDTQYF. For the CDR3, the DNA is TGTGCCTGGAGTGTAGGACTCACAGATACGCAGTATTTT. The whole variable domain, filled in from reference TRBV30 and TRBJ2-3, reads SQTIHQWPATLVQPVGSPLSLECTVEGTSNPNLYWYRQAAGRGLQLLFYSVGIGQISSEVPQNLSASRPQDRQFILSSKKLLLSDSGFYLCAWSVGLTDTQYFGPGTRLTVL.

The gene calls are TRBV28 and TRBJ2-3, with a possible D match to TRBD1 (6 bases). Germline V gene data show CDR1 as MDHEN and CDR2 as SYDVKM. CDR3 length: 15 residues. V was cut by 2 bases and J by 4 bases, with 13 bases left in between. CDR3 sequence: CASSLVPSGADTQYF. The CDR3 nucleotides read TGTGCCAGCAGTTTAGTCCCATCAGGGGCAGATACGCAGTATTTT. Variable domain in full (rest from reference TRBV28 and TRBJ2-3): DVKVTQSSRYLVKRTGEKVFLECVQDMDHENMFWYRQDPGLGLRLIYFSYDVKMKEKGDIPEGYSVSREKKERFSLILESASTNQTSMYLCASSLVPSGADTQYFGPGTRLTVL.

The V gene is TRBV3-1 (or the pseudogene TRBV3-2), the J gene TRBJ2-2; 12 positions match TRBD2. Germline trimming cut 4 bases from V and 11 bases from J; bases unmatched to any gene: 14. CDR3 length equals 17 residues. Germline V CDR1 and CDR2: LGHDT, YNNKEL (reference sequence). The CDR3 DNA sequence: TGTGCCAGCAGCCGGGAAACTAGCGGGGGGCGCCCACGCGAGCTGTTTTTT. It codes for CASSRETSGGRPRELFF.

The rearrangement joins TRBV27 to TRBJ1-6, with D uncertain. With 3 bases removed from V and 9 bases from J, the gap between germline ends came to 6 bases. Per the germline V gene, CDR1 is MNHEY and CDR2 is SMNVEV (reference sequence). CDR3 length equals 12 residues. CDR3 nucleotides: TGTGCCAGCAGTTTCCCTTTTTCACCCCTCCACTTT. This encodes CASSFPFSPLHF.

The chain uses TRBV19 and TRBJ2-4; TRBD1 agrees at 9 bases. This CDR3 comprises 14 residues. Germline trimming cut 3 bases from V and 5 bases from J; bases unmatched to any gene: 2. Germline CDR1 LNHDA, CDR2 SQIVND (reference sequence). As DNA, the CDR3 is TGTGCCAGTAGTATTAGACAGGGGGAAAACATTCAGTACTTC. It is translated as CASSIRQGENIQYF. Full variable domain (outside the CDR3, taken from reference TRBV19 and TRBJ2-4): DGGITQSPKYLFRKEGQNVTLSCEQNLNHDAMYWYRQDPGQGLRLIYYSQIVNDFQKGDIAEGYSVSREKKESFPLTVTSAQKNPTAFYLCASSIRQGENIQYFGAGTRLSVL.

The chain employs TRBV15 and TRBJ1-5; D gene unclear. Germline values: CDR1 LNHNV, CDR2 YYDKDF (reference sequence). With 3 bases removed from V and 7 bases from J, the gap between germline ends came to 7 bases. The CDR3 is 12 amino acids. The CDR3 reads CATSSGEQPQHF. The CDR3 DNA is TGTGCCACCAGCAGCGGGGAGCAGCCCCAGCATTTT.

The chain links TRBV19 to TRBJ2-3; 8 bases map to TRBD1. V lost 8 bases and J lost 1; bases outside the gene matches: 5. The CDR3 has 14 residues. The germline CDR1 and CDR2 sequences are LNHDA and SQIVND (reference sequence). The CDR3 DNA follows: TGTGCCAGTCAGACAGGGGTGGGCACAGATACGCAGTATTTT. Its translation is CASQTGVGTDTQYF.

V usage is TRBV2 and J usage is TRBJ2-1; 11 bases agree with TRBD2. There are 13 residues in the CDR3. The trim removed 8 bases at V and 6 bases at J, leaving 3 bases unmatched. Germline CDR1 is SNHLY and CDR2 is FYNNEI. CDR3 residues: CASSGTSGNEQFF. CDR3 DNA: TGTGCCAGCTCAGGGACTAGCGGCAATGAGCAGTTCTTC.

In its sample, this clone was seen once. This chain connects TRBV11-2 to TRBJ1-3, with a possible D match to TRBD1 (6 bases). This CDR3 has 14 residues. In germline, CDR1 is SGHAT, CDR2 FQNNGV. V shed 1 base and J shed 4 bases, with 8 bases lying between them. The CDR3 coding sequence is TGTGCCAGCAGCTTAGCACAGGGAGGAAACACCATATATTTT. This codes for CASSLAQGGNTIYF.

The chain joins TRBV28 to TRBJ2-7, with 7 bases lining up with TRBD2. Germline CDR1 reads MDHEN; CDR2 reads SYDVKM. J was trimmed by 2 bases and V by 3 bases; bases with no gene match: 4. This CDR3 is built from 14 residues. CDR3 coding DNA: TGTGCCAGCAGTTTGGGAGGGGCGACCTACGAGCAGTACGTC. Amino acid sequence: CASSLGGATYEQYV.

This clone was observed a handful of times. The CDR3 DNA sequence: TGTGCCAGCAGTTACCATACAGGATCCGGCTCCTACGAGCAGTACGTC. Translating it yields CASSYHTGSGSYEQYV. The genes are TRBV6-6 and TRBJ2-7; perhaps TRBD1 as D (5 bases). Trimming cost V 2 bases and J 0 bases, with 14 bases left between them. The V gene's germline CDR1 is MNHNY and CDR2 SVGAGI (reference sequence). The CDR3 contains 16 residues.

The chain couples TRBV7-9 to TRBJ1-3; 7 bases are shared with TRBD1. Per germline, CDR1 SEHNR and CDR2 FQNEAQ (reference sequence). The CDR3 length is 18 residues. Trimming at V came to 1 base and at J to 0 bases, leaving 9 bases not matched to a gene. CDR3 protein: CASSLEFGTARSGNTIYF. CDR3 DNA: TGTGCCAGCAGCTTAGAGTTTGGGACAGCACGCTCTGGAAACACCATATATTTT.

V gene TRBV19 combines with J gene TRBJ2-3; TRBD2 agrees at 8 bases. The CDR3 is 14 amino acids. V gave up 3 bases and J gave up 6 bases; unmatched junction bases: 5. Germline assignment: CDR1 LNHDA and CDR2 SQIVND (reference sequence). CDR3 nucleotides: TGTGCCAGTAGTATCCCGGGGGGGCAGGATACGCAGTATTTT. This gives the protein CASSIPGGQDTQYF.

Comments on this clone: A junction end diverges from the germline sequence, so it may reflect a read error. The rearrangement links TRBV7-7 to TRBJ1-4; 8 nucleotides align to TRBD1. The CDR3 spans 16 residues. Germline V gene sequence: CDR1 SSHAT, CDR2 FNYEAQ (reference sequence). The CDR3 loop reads CASSSGGPTTNEKLFF. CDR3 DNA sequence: TGTGCTAGCAGCTCAGGGGGCCCTACAACTAATGAAAAACTGTTTTTT.

The CDR3 protein is CASSLGGSWDNNIQYF. The CDR3 DNA reads as TGCGCCAGCAGCTTGGGGGGAAGTTGGGACAACAACATTCAGTACTTC. The rearrangement uses TRBV5-1 and TRBJ2-4, with D possibly TRBD1 on 6 matching bases. Trimming left V 0 bases short and J 7 bases short, with 17 bases between. Germline lookup yields CDR1 SGHRS and CDR2 YFSETQ. The CDR3 has 16 residues.

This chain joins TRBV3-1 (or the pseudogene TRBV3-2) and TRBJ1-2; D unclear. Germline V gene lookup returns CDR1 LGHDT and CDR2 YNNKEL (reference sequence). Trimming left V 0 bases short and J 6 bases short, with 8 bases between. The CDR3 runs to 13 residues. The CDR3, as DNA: TGTGCCAGCAGCCAAGAAGTTTCTAATGGCTACACCTTC. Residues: CASSQEVSNGYTF.

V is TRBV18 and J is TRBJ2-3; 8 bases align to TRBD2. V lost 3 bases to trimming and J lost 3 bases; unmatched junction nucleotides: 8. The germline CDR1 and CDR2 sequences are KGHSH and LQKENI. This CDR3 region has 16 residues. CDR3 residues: CASSPIGGGKTDTQYF. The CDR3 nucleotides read TGTGCCAGCTCACCTATCGGCGGGGGGAAGACAGATACGCAGTATTTT.

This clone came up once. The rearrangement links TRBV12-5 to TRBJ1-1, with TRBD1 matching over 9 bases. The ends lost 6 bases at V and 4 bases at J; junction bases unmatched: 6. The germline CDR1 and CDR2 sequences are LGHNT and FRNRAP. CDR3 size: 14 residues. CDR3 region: CASGPGTGITEAFF. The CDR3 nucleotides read TGTGCTAGTGGCCCAGGGACAGGGATCACTGAAGCTTTCTTT.

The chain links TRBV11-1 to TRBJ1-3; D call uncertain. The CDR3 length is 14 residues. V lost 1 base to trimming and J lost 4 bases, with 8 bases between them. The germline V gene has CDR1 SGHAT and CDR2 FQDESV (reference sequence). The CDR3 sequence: CASSLGGPGNTIYF. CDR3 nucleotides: TGTGCCAGCAGCTTAGGAGGGCCCGGAAACACCATATATTTT.